What follows are 13 T cell receptor beta chains derived from one specimen sequenced in a study of metastatic and nonmetastatic thyroid tumors. TCRdb reassembled clones from the PCR reads with MiXCR. The repertoire has around 23,000 clones, approximately 22% of them found once; the top ten carry approximately 30%. Not a single patient had been given any form of treatment at any point before undergoing thyroid surgery. The sample taken for sequencing was blood. These receptors all stem from a male donor with papillary thyroid cancer or a benign thyroid nodule (not recorded which). Some clones in this sample may be carry-over from other donors' samples.

This clone showed up many times. The J gene is TRBJ2-3, the V gene TRBV20-1, with D possibly called TRBD1 or TRBD2 (5 bases each). The CDR3 is made up of 14 amino acids. Looked up from germline, CDR1 is DFQATT and CDR2 is SNEGSKA (reference sequence). V was trimmed by 2 bases and J by 3 bases, leaving 12 bases between them. The CDR3 DNA sequence: TGCAGTGCTAGATCCGGGACGGCGACAGATACGCAGTATTTT. It codes for CSARSGTATDTQYF.

This clone was seen repeatedly, ten times or more. The chain carries TRBV19 and TRBJ1-2, with 7 bases aligning to TRBD1. Germline V gene data show CDR1 as LNHDA and CDR2 as SQIVND (reference sequence). CDR3 length: 15 amino acids. The V segment lost 3 bases and the J segment 6 bases; nucleotides outside the gene matches: 10. CDR3 protein: CASSISGQAGDGYTF. The CDR3 region has the DNA TGTGCCAGTAGTATTTCCGGACAGGCAGGAGATGGCTACACCTTC. The variable domain in full, with the rest retrieved from reference TRBV19 and TRBJ1-2, is DGGITQSPKYLFRKEGQNVTLSCEQNLNHDAMYWYRQDPGQGLRLIYYSQIVNDFQKGDIAEGYSVSREKKESFPLTVTSAQKNPTAFYLCASSISGQAGDGYTFGSGTRLTVV.

This clone was observed at least ten times. The chain couples TRBV5-1 to TRBJ1-5; D uncertain. Germline V gives CDR1 SGHRS, CDR2 YFSETQ. CDR3 length: 13 residues. V dropped 0 bases and J dropped 3 bases, with 4 bases sitting between them. The CDR3 spells CASSLDLNQPQHF. CDR3 DNA sequence: TGCGCCAGCAGCTTGGACCTCAATCAGCCCCAGCATTTT.

The chain carries TRBV30 and TRBJ2-1; TRBD2 aligns across 11 bases. Germline trimming cut 2 bases from V and 7 bases from J; bases unmatched to any gene: 4. Germline CDR1 is GTSNPN and CDR2 is SVGIG (reference sequence). CDR3 length equals 14 residues. CDR3 in amino acids: CAWSTSGRWNEQFF. In nucleotides, the CDR3 is TGTGCCTGGAGTACTAGCGGGAGATGGAATGAGCAGTTCTTC.

This clone is medium-sized by share. V is TRBV20-1 and J is TRBJ1-2; D gene uncertain. Between the trimmed V and J ends, which lost 0 bases and 4 bases, there was a span of 15 bases. The germline V gene encodes CDR1 DFQATT and CDR2 SNEGSKA (reference sequence). This CDR3 region has 15 residues. DNA of the CDR3: TGCAGTGCTAGAGATGCCGCGGGAGGCTTCTATGGCTACACCTTC. Translated, it gives CSARDAAGGFYGYTF.

By share of the sample, this clone is large. This chain uses TRBV6-1 with TRBJ2-1; TRBD2 aligns across 8 bases. Trimming cost V 6 bases and J 0 bases; bases outside gene matches: 4. CDR3 length equals 15 residues. CDR1 and CDR2 (germline): MNHNS, SASEGT. The DNA of the CDR3 is TGTGCCAGCAGATTAGCGGGGAGCTCCTACAATGAGCAGTTCTTC. Its protein product is CASRLAGSSYNEQFF.

This clone came up many times. The CDR3 DNA reads TGTGCCAGCAGTGAAGGGACTAGGGACGGTGAGCAGTTCTTC. Encoded protein: CASSEGTRDGEQFF. The chain couples TRBV2 to TRBJ2-1, with 7 bases lining up with TRBD2. V lost 1 base and J lost 9; bases outside the gene matches: 6. This CDR3 contains 14 residues. Germline loops: CDR1 SNHLY, CDR2 FYNNEI. Drawing the rest from reference TRBV2 and TRBJ2-1, the complete variable domain is EPEVTQTPSHQVTQMGQEVILRCVPISNHLYFYWYRQILGQKVEFLVSFYNNEISEKSEIFDDQFSVERPDGSNFTLKIRSTKLEDSAMYFCASSEGTRDGEQFFGPGTRLTVL.

The rearrangement joins TRBV4-1 to TRBJ1-1, with a tentative D call TRBD1 (5 bases). CDR3 size: 15 residues. In germline, CDR1 is MGHRA, CDR2 YSYEKL. V gave up 1 base and J gave up 0 bases, with 9 bases separating them. The CDR3 spells CASSQGWGVNTEAFF. CDR3 DNA: TGCGCCAGCAGCCAAGGTTGGGGCGTGAACACTGAAGCTTTCTTT.

As regards this clone: One end of the junction does not line up with germline, which may come from a read error. V usage is TRBV6-1 and J usage is TRBJ1-5, with D uncertain. The CDR3 extends over 15 amino acids. Germline CDR1 is MNHNS and CDR2 is SASEGT. The CDR3 nucleotides read TGTGCCAGCAGTGAAGCGGCATCCGTGAGTCAGCCCCATCATTTT. Translating gives CASSEAASVSQPHHF.

This clone was seen many times. Given the absence of the conserved phenylalanine or tryptophan at the CDR3 end, a read error is likely. The CDR3 reads CASSLSFSYEQYL. The CDR3 DNA follows: TGTGCCAGCAGCTTGTCCTTCTCCTACGAGCAGTACCTC. The chain uses TRBV7-9 and TRBJ2-7; D unclear. V was trimmed by 3 bases and J by 0 bases, leaving 6 bases between them. Germline CDR1 is SEHNR and CDR2 is FQNEAQ (reference sequence). This CDR3 spans 13 amino acids.

This clone was seen repeatedly, ten times or more. The genes are TRBV28 and TRBJ1-2, with TRBD1 matching over 9 bases. The CDR3 length is 15 residues. Germline loops: CDR1 MDHEN, CDR2 SYDVKM. The J segment lost 8 bases and the V segment lost 2 bases, leaving 9 bases of the junction unmatched. This chain's CDR3 is CASSLPAGTGPGYTF. The CDR3 DNA reads TGTGCCAGCAGTTTACCCGCCGGGACAGGGCCGGGCTACACCTTC.

This clone was recorded a few times. The chain employs TRBV6-6 and TRBJ1-6; D unclear. This CDR3 has 15 residues. V lost 0 bases and J 9 bases, leaving 12 bases between the germline ends. Germline loops: CDR1 MNHNY, CDR2 SVGAGI (reference sequence). The CDR3 DNA follows: TGTGCCAGCAGTTACTCGGAAGACACCCCTTCACCCCTCCACTTT. This codes for CASSYSEDTPSPLHF.

This clone was counted at least ten times. V is TRBV6-1 and J is TRBJ2-5; TRBD2 agrees at 8 bases. Germline V gene data show CDR1 as MNHNS and CDR2 as SASEGT. CDR3 size: 15 residues. After removal of 10 bases from V and 2 bases from J, the junction contained 12 bases not matched to a gene. This CDR3 reads CATREGNGRQETQYF. CDR3 coding DNA: TGTGCCACCCGGGAGGGAAACGGGAGGCAAGAGACCCAGTACTTC.